This is a list of T cell receptor beta chains from one sample in a study of shared clonotypes between healthy human individuals. Data came from immunoSEQ multiplex PCR; TCRdb stores just in-frame clones and leaves some out. The table includes millions of clones, about 95% detected once. The source material was naive CD8+ T cells sorted from blood. The receptors come from a man aged 18-30 years in good health. The CDR3 runs from the conserved cysteine through the conserved F or W. A D gene is named only where the DNA matches it firmly. A row's size may be missing; if present it is once, few, many or a size class.

J	size	D	V	CDR3	DNA
TRBJ2-3	-	-	TRBV10-2	CASSDRGPDTQYF	TGCGCCAGCAGTGACCGGGGTCCAGATACGCAGTATTTT
TRBJ2-7	-	-	TRBV28	CASSLSLRDITYEQYF	TGTGCCAGCAGTTTATCCCTCCGGGACATTACCTACGAGCAGTACTTC
TRBJ2-3	-	TRBD2	TRBV2	CASESLRGTDTQYF	TGTGCCAGCGAGTCGCTGCGGGGGACAGATACGCAGTATTTT
TRBJ2-7	-	-	TRBV9	CASSPAGDYEQYF	TGTGCCAGCAGCCCCGCAGGGGATTACGAGCAGTACTTC
TRBJ2-7	-	TRBD1	TRBV19	CASSVFPGQLYEQYF	TGTGCCAGTAGTGTATTCCCGGGACAGCTTTACGAGCAGTACTTC
TRBJ2-7	-	TRBD2	TRBV29-1	CSVEDARGTSGPYEQYF	TGCAGCGTTGAAGACGCTAGAGGGACTAGCGGCCCCTACGAGCAGTACTTC
TRBJ2-3	-	-	TRBV6-5	CASSYFSTDTQYF	TGTGCCAGCAGTTACTTCAGCACAGATACGCAGTATTTT
TRBJ1-6	-	-	TRBV13	CASSLGPGGEVSESPLHF	TGTGCCAGCAGCCTAGGTCCGGGGGGAGAAGTCTCTGAATCACCCCTCCACTTT
TRBJ1-3	-	TRBD1	TRBV9	CASSDTTGYGNTIYF	TGTGCCAGCAGCGATACGACAGGGTACGGAAACACCATATATTTT
TRBJ1-2	-	-	TRBV9	CASSRTQVPNGYTF	TGTGCCAGCAGCCGTACTCAAGTACCGAATGGCTACACCTTC
TRBJ2-5	-	TRBD2	TRBV30	CAWSEALAGGQGETQYF	TGTGCCTGGAGTGAGGCGCTAGCGGGGGGGCAGGGAGAGACCCAGTACTTC
TRBJ2-7	-	-	TRBV25-1	CASSGELNTYEQYF	TGTGCCAGCAGTGGAGAACTGAATACCTACGAGCAGTACTTC
TRBJ2-7	-	-	TRBV7-3	CASSLIRQFYEQYF	TGTGCCAGCAGCTTAATACGTCAGTTCTACGAGCAGTACTTC
TRBJ2-7	-	-	TRBV5-1	CASSPGESYEQYF	TGCGCCAGCAGCCCAGGAGAATCCTACGAGCAGTACTTC
TRBJ2-3	-	TRBD2	TRBV4-3	CASSQGDGRETDTQYF	TGCGCCAGCAGCCAAGGGGACGGGAGGGAAACAGATACGCAGTATTTT
TRBJ2-2	once	TRBD2	TRBV28	CASSYPGTSGINTGELFF	TGTGCCAGCAGTTACCCAGGGACTAGCGGGATTAACACCGGGGAGCTGTTTTTT
TRBJ1-5	-	-	TRBV19	CASSIGVGGNQPQHF	TGTGCCAGTAGTATTGGGGTAGGGGGTAATCAGCCCCAGCATTTT
TRBJ2-7	-	-	TRBV27	CASSFGNEQYF	TGTGCCAGCAGTTTCGGGAACGAGCAGTACTTC
TRBJ1-1	-	-	TRBV7-6	CASSYDGPNTEAFF	TGTGCCAGCAGCTACGACGGACCGAACACTGAAGCTTTCTTT
TRBJ2-5	-	-	TRBV19	CASSILLWETQYF	TGTGCCAGTAGTATACTTCTTTGGGAGACCCAGTACTTC
TRBJ2-7	-	-	TRBV6-1	CASSWTSSYEQYF	TGTGCCAGCTCTTGGACCAGCTCCTACGAGCAGTACTTC
TRBJ2-1	once	TRBD2	TRBV14	CASSQGTSGSYNEQFF	TGTGCCAGCAGCCAAGGGACTAGCGGGAGCTACAATGAGCAGTTCTTC
TRBJ2-7	-	-	TRBV5-5	CASSLGGGIYSYEQYF	TGTGCCAGCAGCTTAGGCGGTGGAATCTACTCCTACGAGCAGTACTTC
TRBJ1-6	-	-	TRBV2	CASWRNYNSPLHF	TGTGCCAGCTGGCGGAATTATAATTCACCCCTCCACTTT
TRBJ2-1	-	-	TRBV7-9	CASSLSQGLRNEQFF	TGTGCCAGCAGCTTATCACAGGGTCTGAGGAATGAGCAGTTCTTC
TRBJ2-7	-	TRBD1	TRBV27	CASQTWSGPGGSYEQYF	TGTGCCAGCCAAACCTGGTCGGGGCCAGGGGGTTCCTACGAGCAGTACTTC
TRBJ1-6	-	TRBD1	TRBV19	CASRDRESISPLHF	TGTGCCAGTAGGGACAGGGAATCGATTTCACCCCTCCACTTT
TRBJ2-7	-	TRBD2	TRBV11-2	CASSLPTSGSYEQYF	TGTGCCAGCAGCCTACCGACTAGCGGATCCTACGAGCAGTACTTC
TRBJ2-2	-	-	TRBV6-5	CASSYFEGSGELFF	TGTGCCAGCAGTTACTTCGAAGGGTCCGGGGAGCTGTTTTTT
TRBJ2-5	-	-	TRBV25-1	CASSDQGLETQYF	TGTGCCAGCAGTGACCAGGGCTTGGAGACCCAGTACTTC